The clone carrying this TCR beta chain was recorded a few times. Every diagnosis used clinical symptoms, serum thyroxine and TRAb, thyroid ultrasound and orbital computed tomography. This sample is part of a study of T cells in Graves' hyperthyroidism and ophthalmopathy. The V gene's germline CDR1 is SGHDN and CDR2 FVKESK. Trimming pared 4 bases from V and 3 bases from J, leaving 10 bases between. The CDR3 is 13 amino acids. RNA transcripts were the template for amplifying TCR beta CDR3 regions. The HTBI primer set was used in a first-round RT-PCR of the TCR CDR3. TCRdb passed the multiplex PCR reads through MiXCR, listing each CDR3 protein once. Here the sample spans some 350,000 distinct CDR3 sequences, roughly 15% being singletons.

The chain combines TRBV14 with TRBJ2-7; D gene unclear. Sequenced material: blood. The receptor was derived from a woman aged 55-70 years with Graves' ophthalmopathy. CDR3 sequence: CASSRAGYYEQYF. CDR3 DNA sequence: TGTGCCAGCAGCCGGGCTGGTTACTACGAGCAGTACTTC.